The 23 T cell receptor beta chains reported below all come from one sample, sequenced in a study of post-analysis software for immune sequencing data. The study, taken as a whole, reports: The five TRBV segments detected at higher frequency in patients than in controls included TRBV5-6, TRBV5-1 and TRBV20-1.

Each TCR beta cDNA library carried unique molecular identifiers. TCRdb ran MiXCR on the PCR reads and lists one entry per CDR3 protein. In the table there are around 250,000 distinct CDR3 sequences, about 38% of which are singletons. The antigens for these receptors are not known. Sample: blood. These receptors were taken from a girl between 5 and 17 years old with multiple sclerosis.

V and J are TRBV5-1 and TRBJ1-2; D is perhaps TRBD1 (6 bases). Between the trimmed V and J ends, which lost 3 bases and 2 bases, there was a span of 11 bases. Per the germline V gene, CDR1 is SGHRS and CDR2 is YFSETQ. The CDR3 is 14 amino acids. CDR3 in amino acids: CASSSGDRNYGYTF. CDR3 DNA: TGCGCCAGCAGCTCGGGAGACAGGAACTATGGCTACACCTTC.

This clonotype has ten or more counts. The rearrangement uses TRBV29-1 and TRBJ2-3; D is possibly TRBD2 (5 bases). V was cut by 6 bases and J by 0 bases, with 13 bases left in between. The CDR3 spans 14 residues. Per the germline V gene, CDR1 is SQVTM and CDR2 is ANQGSEA. CDR3 in DNA: TGCAGCGTCGTACTACTAGGAAGCACAGATACGCAGTATTTT. Its protein product is CSVVLLGSTDTQYF.

This clonotype was detected many times. The CDR3 nucleotides are TGTGCCAGCAGCGTAGGGACAGGGGGCAACACTGAAGCTTTCTTT. Protein: CASSVGTGGNTEAFF. The chain recombines TRBV9 with TRBJ1-1; 11 positions match TRBD1. In germline, CDR1 is SGDLS, CDR2 YYNGEE. This CDR3 spans 15 amino acids. Trimming at V came to 0 bases and at J to 2 bases, leaving 0 bases not matched to a gene.

Turning to this clonotype: A clone one base away is much larger, so this may be a read error. This chain joins TRBV4-1 and TRBJ2-6; 9 nucleotides agree with TRBD1. The CDR3 extends over 18 amino acids. CDR1 MGHRA and CDR2 YSYEKL come from the germline V gene. The DNA of the CDR3 is TGCGCCAGCAGCCTTTTCAGGACAGGGGTTGATGGGGCCAACGTCCCGACTTTC. It codes for CASSLFRTGVDGANVPTF.

This clonotype was found many times. The gene calls are TRBV20-1 and TRBJ2-7; 8 bases agree with TRBD1. Germline V gives CDR1 DFQATT, CDR2 SNEGSKA (reference sequence). The ends lost 3 bases at V and 3 bases at J; junction bases unmatched: 7. CDR3 length equals 14 residues. The CDR3 coding sequence is TGCAGTGCTAGCCTGAGGACAGGGAGCTACGAGCAGTACTTC. This codes for CSASLRTGSYEQYF.

The gene calls are TRBV2 and TRBJ1-1; maybe TRBD1 (5 bases). The V and J ends lost 6 bases and 2 bases respectively, with 16 bases between them. Germline V gene sequence: CDR1 SNHLY, CDR2 FYNNEI. This CDR3 is 15 amino acids long. CDR3 protein: CASSSRGDSNTEAFF. CDR3 nucleotides: TGTGCCAGCAGCTCCCGCGGCGACAGTAACACTGAAGCTTTCTTT.

At least ten counts were recorded for this clonotype. The chain uses TRBV5-4 and TRBJ1-1; D gene uncertain. V lost 3 bases and J lost 10, with 10 bases in between. Germline loops: CDR1 SGHNT, CDR2 YYREEE (reference sequence). The CDR3 contains 11 residues. The chain's CDR3 is CASSSEWVAFF. The DNA of the CDR3 is TGTGCCAGCAGCTCTGAATGGGTAGCTTTCTTT.

There are a few counts of this clonotype. The gene calls are TRBV10-3 and TRBJ2-7; D is possibly TRBD1 or TRBD2 (5 bases each). Per germline, CDR1 ENHRY and CDR2 SYGVKD. This CDR3 is built from 12 residues. V was clipped by 3 bases and J by 6 bases, with 9 bases between them. The DNA of the CDR3 is TGTGCCATCAGTGAAATGGGGGTCGAGCAGTACTTC. This codes for CAISEMGVEQYF.

The V call is TRBV7-9, the J call TRBJ1-2, with D possibly matching TRBD1 (6 bases). Trimming cost V 5 bases and J 7 bases, with 20 bases left between them. From germline, CDR1 is SEHNR and CDR2 FQNEAQ (reference sequence). The CDR3 totals 15 residues. The CDR3 DNA follows: TGTGCCAGCAGCACCCACAGGGTAGCCCCCTCTGGCTACACCTTC. Its protein is CASSTHRVAPSGYTF.

Points on this clonotype: This could be a read error, since a much larger clone is one nucleotide away. The V and J genes are TRBV25-1 and TRBJ2-7, with 7 bases fitting TRBD2. Germline loops: CDR1 MGHDK, CDR2 SYGVNS. With V trimmed by 9 bases and J by 3 bases, 5 bases remained unmatched. The CDR3 loop spans 12 amino acids. The CDR3 here is CARGREHYEQYF. CDR3 nucleotides: TGTGCCAGAGGGAGGGAGCACTACGAGCAGTACTTC.

This clonotype was counted at least ten times. CDR3 DNA sequence: TGCGCCAGCAGTGATGGCAGCGAAGCTTTCTTT. This sequence encodes CASSDGSEAFF. The genes are TRBV10-2 and TRBJ1-1; D uncertain. The CDR3 sequence is 11 residues long. V lost 3 bases and J 8 bases, leaving 7 bases between the germline ends. CDR1 WSHSY and CDR2 SAAADI come from the germline V gene.

This clonotype appeared a single time. The genes are TRBV29-1 and TRBJ2-1, with 7 nucleotides matching TRBD1. The germline V gene has CDR1 SQVTM and CDR2 ANQGSEA. The CDR3 runs 13 residues. J was trimmed by 2 bases and V by 6 bases; bases with no gene match: 4. The CDR3 is CSVRDSTYNEQFF. CDR3 nucleotides: TGCAGCGTGAGGGACAGTACCTACAATGAGCAGTTCTTC.

Notes on this clonotype: This sequence may be a read error, since a much larger clone differs from it by one base. V and J are TRBV20-1 and TRBJ2-5; 12 bases fit TRBD2. This CDR3 spans 15 amino acids. Germline V CDR1 and CDR2: DFQATT, SNEGSKA (reference sequence). CDR3 residues: CSAGPGLAGQGTQYF. In nucleotides, the CDR3 is TGCAGTGCTGGGCCGGGACTAGCGGGCCAAGGGACCCAGTACTTC.

The chain recombines TRBV5-1 with TRBJ2-5; D may be TRBD1 (6 bases). The CDR3 consists of 15 residues. V was shortened by 3 bases and J by 0 bases, with 12 bases between the two germline ends. The germline gives CDR1 SGHRS, CDR2 YFSETQ. The CDR3 DNA sequence: TGCGCCAGCAGCTCGGCAGGGACATACCAAGAGACCCAGTACTTC. Its protein product is CASSSAGTYQETQYF.

This clonotype was recorded at least ten times. The J gene is TRBJ1-6, the V gene TRBV5-1; D call uncertain. Germline V gene data show CDR1 as SGHRS and CDR2 as YFSETQ. The V end was cut by 3 bases, the J end by 0 bases, with 22 bases between. The CDR3 has 20 residues. CDR3 DNA: TGCGCCAGCAGCTCGGGGATATCCGGGCAGACTGGCTCCTATAATTCACCCCTCCACTTT. This gives the protein CASSSGISGQTGSYNSPLHF.

The chain is built from TRBV7-9 and TRBJ2-4; TRBD2 matches at 8 bases. The last part of the DNA fits TRBJ2-7 better; the J call may be wrong. The CDR3 is 16 amino acids. Looked up from germline, CDR1 is SEHNR and CDR2 is FQNEAQ (reference sequence). In DNA form, the CDR3 reads TGTGCCAGCAGCTTAGTTCGCACTAGCGGAGCCTACGAGCAGTACTTC. Its protein is CASSLVRTSGAYEQYF.

The chain is built from TRBV28 and TRBJ1-2, with D perhaps TRBD1 (6 bases). The ends were cut back, 5 bases at V and 4 bases at J, with 14 bases in the middle. This CDR3 region has 14 residues. Per germline, CDR1 MDHEN and CDR2 SYDVKM. CDR3 sequence (DNA): TGTGCCAGCAGTCACAGGACAGCGCTCTATGGCTACACCTTC. It specifies CASSHRTALYGYTF.

The rearrangement links TRBV6-5 to TRBJ1-1; a weak D match, TRBD1 (6 bases). Per the germline V gene, CDR1 is MNHEY and CDR2 is SVGAGI. Trimming left V 6 bases short and J 10 bases short, with 21 bases between. The CDR3 has 14 amino acids. The CDR3 is CASSPDRNPEGAFF. In nucleotides, the CDR3 is TGTGCCAGCAGCCCTGACAGGAACCCCGAGGGAGCTTTCTTT.

V usage is TRBV14 and J usage is TRBJ1-1; tentatively, D is TRBD1 (6 bases). The germline V gene has CDR1 SGHDN and CDR2 FVKESK. The V and J ends lost 5 bases and 3 bases respectively, with 13 bases between them. This CDR3 region has 14 residues. CDR3: CASSDRTAYTEAFF. The CDR3 region has the DNA TGTGCCAGCAGCGACCGGACAGCCTACACTGAAGCTTTCTTT.

This clonotype was detected a few times. V is TRBV2 and J is TRBJ1-5; 7 bases are a match to TRBD1. Germline lookup yields CDR1 SNHLY and CDR2 FYNNEI. The CDR3 is made up of 17 amino acids. Trimming took 6 bases from V and 1 from J; bases not matched to a gene: 12. DNA of the CDR3: TGTGCCAGCAGATCAGGTCCACGACAGGGCAGCAATCAGCCCCAGCATTTT. It is translated as CASRSGPRQGSNQPQHF.

CDR3: CASSETWETEAFF. The DNA of the CDR3 is TGTGCCAGCAGTGAGACCTGGGAAACTGAAGCTTTCTTT. The chain has TRBV6-1 and TRBJ1-1, with D uncertain. From germline, CDR1 is MNHNS and CDR2 SASEGT. Between the trimmed V and J ends, which lost 3 bases and 5 bases, there was a span of 10 bases. The CDR3 length is 13 residues.

Regarding this clonotype: A read error may account for a junction end that differs from germline. This chain joins TRBV12-3 or TRBV12-4 and TRBJ2-3, with D perhaps matching TRBD2 (6 bases). This CDR3 spans 13 amino acids. The CDR3 DNA follows: TGTGCCAGCAGGGTCGGGAGCACAGATGCGCAGTATTTT. Translation gives CASRVGSTDAQYF.

The V gene is TRBV5-1, the J gene TRBJ2-7; tentatively, D is TRBD1 or TRBD2 (5 bases each). Germline V gene data show CDR1 as SGHRS and CDR2 as YFSETQ. V dropped 4 bases and J dropped 0 bases, with 14 bases sitting between them. The CDR3 is made up of 15 amino acids. The chain's CDR3 is CASSPGDGTSYEQYF. CDR3 DNA: TGCGCCAGCAGCCCGGGTGACGGGACCTCCTACGAGCAGTACTTC.